The present entry profiles one T cell receptor (beta chain) with its context. What it recognizes is unknown. These data belong to a study of PD-1 blockade in classical Hodgkin lymphoma. Study results and limitations: According to reports, newly diagnosed patients had lower baseline TCR diversity than healthy donors, and relapsed/refractory patients had lower baseline TCR diversity still. Newly diagnosed and completely responding patients shared comparable baseline diversity. In CD4+ cells, TCR diversity went up significantly by C4D1, but in CD8+ cells it did not.

The CDR3 has 16 residues. Trimming removed 5 bases from V and 9 bases from J; junction bases left unmatched: 12. The germline gives CDR1 MNHEY, CDR2 SMNVEV (reference sequence). Profiled with immunoSEQ multiplex PCR; TCRdb holds only in-frame clones, not every one. The table records 20,000 to 30,000 clones, under 90% of them present only once. All patients experienced relapse after autologous stem cell transplantation, and brentuximab vedotin exposure was variable. Best overall response was complete response, partial response or progressive disease in these relapsed/refractory classical Hodgkin lymphoma patients.

The sequenced sample was peripheral blood mononuclear cells (PBMCs), obtained before the second cycle of nivolumab. The receptor was derived from a human donor with classical Hodgkin lymphoma. This chain joins TRBV27 and TRBJ2-1; 11 bases are a match to TRBD1. CDR3 sequence reads: CASSGTGGSRAIEQFF. CDR3 DNA sequence: TGTGCCAGCAGTGGGACAGGGGGGAGTAGGGCAATTGAGCAGTTCTTC.